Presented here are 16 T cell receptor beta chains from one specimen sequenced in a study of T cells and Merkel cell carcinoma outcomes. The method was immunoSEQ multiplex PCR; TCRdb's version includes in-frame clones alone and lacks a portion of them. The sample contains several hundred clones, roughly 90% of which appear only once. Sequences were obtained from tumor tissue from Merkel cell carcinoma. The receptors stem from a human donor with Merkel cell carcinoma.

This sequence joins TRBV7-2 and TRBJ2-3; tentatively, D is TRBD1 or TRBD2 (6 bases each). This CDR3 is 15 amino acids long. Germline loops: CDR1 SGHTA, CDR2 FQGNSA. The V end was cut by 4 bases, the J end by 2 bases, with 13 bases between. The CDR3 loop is CASSSRGLYTDTQYF. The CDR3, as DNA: TGTGCCAGCAGCTCCAGGGGACTCTACACAGATACGCAGTATTTT.

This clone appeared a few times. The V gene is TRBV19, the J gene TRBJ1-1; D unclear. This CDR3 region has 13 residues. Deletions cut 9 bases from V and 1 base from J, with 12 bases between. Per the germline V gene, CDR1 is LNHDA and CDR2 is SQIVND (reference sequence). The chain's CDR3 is CASALGSNTEAFF. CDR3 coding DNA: TGTGCCAGCGCCCTCGGGTCGAACACTGAAGCTTTCTTT. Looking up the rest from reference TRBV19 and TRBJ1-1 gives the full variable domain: DGGITQSPKYLFRKEGQNVTLSCEQNLNHDAMYWYRQDPGQGLRLIYYSQIVNDFQKGDIAEGYSVSREKKESFPLTVTSAQKNPTAFYLCASALGSNTEAFFGQGTRLTVV.

The CDR3 reads CASSSQLDRSAPDTQYF. CDR3 bases: TGTGCCAGCAGCTCTCAACTGGACAGGTCAGCACCAGATACGCAGTATTTT. The J gene is TRBJ2-3, the V gene TRBV11-2, with 7 bases lining up with TRBD1. The CDR3 totals 17 residues. J lost 4 bases, V lost 4 bases, and 14 bases had no gene match. CDR1 is SGHAT, CDR2 FQNNGV, per germline. Filled out from reference TRBV11-2 and TRBJ2-3, the complete variable domain reads EAGVAQSPRYKIIEKRQSVAFWCNPISGHATLYWYQQILGQGPKLLIQFQNNGVVDDSQLPKDRFSAERLKGVDSTLKIQPAKLEDSAVYLCASSSQLDRSAPDTQYFGPGTRLTVL.

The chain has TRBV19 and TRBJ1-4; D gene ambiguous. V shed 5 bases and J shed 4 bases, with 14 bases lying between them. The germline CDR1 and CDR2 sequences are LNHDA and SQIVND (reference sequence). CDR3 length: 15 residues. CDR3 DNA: TGTGCCAGTAGTTTCCGGACGGACTTTAATGAAAAACTGTTTTTT. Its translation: CASSFRTDFNEKLFF.

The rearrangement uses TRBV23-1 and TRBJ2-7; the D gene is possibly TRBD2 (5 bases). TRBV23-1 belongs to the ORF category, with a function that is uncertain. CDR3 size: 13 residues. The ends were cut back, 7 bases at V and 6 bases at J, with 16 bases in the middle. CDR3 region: CASTPLEGSEQYV. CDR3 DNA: TGCGCCAGCACCCCCCTAGAGGGTAGCGAGCAGTACGTC.

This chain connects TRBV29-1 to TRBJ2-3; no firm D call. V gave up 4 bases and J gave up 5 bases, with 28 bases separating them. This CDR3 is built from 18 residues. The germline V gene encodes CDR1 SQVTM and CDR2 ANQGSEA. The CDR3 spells CSVALATSTENYQDTQYF. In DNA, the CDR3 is TGCAGCGTTGCCCTCGCGACCAGCACGGAGAACTACCAAGATACGCAGTATTTT.

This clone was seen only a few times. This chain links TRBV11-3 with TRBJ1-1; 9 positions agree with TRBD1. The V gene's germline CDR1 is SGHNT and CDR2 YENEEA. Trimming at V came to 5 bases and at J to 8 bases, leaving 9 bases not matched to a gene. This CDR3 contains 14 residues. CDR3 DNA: TGTGCCAGCAGCCGCGGGACAGGGTCGGTAGAAGCTTTCTTT. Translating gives CASSRGTGSVEAFF.

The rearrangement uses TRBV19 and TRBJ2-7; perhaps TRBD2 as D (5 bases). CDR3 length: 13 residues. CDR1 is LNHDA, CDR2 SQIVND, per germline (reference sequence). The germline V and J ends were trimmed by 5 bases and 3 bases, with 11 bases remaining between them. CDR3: CASSLGLNYEQYV. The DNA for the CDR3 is TGTGCCAGTAGTCTTGGACTCAACTACGAGCAGTACGTC.

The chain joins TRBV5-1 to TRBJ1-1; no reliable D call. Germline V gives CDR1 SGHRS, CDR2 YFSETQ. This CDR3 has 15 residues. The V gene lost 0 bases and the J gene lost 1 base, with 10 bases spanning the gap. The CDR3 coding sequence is TGCGCCAGCAGCTTGGATGGACCGGGGAACACTGAAGCTTTCTTT. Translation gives CASSLDGPGNTEAFF.

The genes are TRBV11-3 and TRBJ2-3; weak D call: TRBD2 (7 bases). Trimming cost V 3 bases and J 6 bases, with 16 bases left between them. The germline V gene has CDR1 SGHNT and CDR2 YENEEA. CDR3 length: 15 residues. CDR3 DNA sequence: TGTGCCAGCAGCTTCGCGGGGGCCGGCTCGGATACGCAGTATTTT. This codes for CASSFAGAGSDTQYF.

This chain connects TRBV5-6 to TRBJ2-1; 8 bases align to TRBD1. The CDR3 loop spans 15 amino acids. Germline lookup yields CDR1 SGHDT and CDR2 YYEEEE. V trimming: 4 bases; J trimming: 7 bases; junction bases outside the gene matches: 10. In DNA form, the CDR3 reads TGTGCCAGCAGCCTGAGGACAGGGAGTTGGAATGAGCAGTTCTTC. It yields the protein CASSLRTGSWNEQFF. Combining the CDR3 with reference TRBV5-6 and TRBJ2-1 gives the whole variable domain DAGVTQSPTHLIKTRGQQVTLRCSPKSGHDTVSWYQQALGQGPQFIFQYYEEEERQRGNFPDRFSGHQFPNYSSELNVNALLLGDSALYLCASSLRTGSWNEQFFGPGTRLTVL.

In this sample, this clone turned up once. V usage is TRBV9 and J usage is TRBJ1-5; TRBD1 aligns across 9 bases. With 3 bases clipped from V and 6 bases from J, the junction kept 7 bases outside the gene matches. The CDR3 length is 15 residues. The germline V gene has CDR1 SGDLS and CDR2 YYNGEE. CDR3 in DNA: TGTGCCAGCAGCGCCGGACAGGGGACAAGTCAGCCCCAGCATTTT. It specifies CASSAGQGTSQPQHF.

CDR3 bases: TGCGCCAGCAGATCAGGACTAGCGGGGGACAATGAGCAGTTCTTC. Its translation: CASRSGLAGDNEQFF. The rearrangement joins TRBV4-1 to TRBJ2-1, with 13 positions matching TRBD2. This CDR3 is 15 amino acids long. Per the germline V gene, CDR1 is MGHRA and CDR2 is YSYEKL. Trimming at V came to 6 bases and at J to 5 bases, leaving 4 bases not matched to a gene.

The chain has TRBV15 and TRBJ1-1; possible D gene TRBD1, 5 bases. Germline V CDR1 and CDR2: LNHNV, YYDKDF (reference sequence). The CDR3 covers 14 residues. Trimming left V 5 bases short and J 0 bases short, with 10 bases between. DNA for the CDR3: TGTGCCACCAGCCCGGGACGGGTGAACACTGAAGCTTTCTTT. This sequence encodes CATSPGRVNTEAFF.

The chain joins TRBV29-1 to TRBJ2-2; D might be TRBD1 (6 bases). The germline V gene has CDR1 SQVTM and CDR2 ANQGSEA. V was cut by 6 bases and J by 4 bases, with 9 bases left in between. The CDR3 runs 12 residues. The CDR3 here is CSVKTGTGELFF. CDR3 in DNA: TGCAGCGTAAAGACAGGCACCGGGGAGCTGTTTTTT.

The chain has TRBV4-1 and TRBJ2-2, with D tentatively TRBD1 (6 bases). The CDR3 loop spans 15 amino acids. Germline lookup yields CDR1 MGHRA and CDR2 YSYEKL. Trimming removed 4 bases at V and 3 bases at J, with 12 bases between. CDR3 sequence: CASSPLDRHTGELFF. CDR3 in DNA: TGCGCCAGCAGCCCCCTTGACAGGCACACCGGGGAGCTGTTTTTT.